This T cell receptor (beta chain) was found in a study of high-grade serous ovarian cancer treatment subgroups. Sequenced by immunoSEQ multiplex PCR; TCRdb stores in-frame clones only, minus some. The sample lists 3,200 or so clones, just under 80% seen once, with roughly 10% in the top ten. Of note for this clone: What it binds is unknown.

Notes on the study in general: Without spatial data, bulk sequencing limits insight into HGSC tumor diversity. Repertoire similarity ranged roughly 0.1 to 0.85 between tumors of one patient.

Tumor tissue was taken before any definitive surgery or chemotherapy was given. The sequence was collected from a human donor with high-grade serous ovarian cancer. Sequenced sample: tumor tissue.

CDR3 DNA sequence: TGTGCCACCAGCAGAGACCCTAGTGTCACGGATACGCAGTATTTT. It codes for CATSRDPSVTDTQYF. This chain links TRBV15 with TRBJ2-3; D gene ambiguous. From germline, CDR1 is LNHNV and CDR2 YYDKDF (reference sequence). Trimming stripped 0 bases from V and 6 bases from J, with 13 bases between. The CDR3 spans 15 residues.